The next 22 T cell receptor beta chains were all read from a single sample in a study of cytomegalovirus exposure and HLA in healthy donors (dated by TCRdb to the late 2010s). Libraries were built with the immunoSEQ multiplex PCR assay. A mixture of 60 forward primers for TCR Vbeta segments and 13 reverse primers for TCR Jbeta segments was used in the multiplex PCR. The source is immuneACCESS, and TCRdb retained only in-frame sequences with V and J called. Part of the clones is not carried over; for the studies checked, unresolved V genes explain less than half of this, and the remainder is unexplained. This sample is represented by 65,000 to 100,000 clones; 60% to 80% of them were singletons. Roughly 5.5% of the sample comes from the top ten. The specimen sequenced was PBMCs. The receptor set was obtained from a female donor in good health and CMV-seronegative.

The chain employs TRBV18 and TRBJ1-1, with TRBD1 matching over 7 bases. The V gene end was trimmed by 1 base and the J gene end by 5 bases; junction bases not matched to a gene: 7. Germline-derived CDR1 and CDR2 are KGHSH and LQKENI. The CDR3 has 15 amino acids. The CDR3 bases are TGTGCCAGCTCACCACAGGGGGCGCCGGGTACTGAAGCTTTCTTT. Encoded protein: CASSPQGAPGTEAFF. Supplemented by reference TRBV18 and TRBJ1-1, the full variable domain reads NAGVMQNPRHLVRRRGQEARLRCSPMKGHSHVYWYRQLPEEGLKFMVYLQKENIIDESGMPKERFSAEFPKEGPSILRIQQVVRGDSAAYFCASSPQGAPGTEAFFGQGTRLTVV.

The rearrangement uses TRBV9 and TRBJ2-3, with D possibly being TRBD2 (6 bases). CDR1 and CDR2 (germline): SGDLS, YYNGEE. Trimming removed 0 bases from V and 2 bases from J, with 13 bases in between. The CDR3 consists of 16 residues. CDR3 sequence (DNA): TGTGCCAGCAGCGTAGGATGGACTACCAACACAGATACGCAGTATTTT. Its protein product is CASSVGWTTNTDTQYF.

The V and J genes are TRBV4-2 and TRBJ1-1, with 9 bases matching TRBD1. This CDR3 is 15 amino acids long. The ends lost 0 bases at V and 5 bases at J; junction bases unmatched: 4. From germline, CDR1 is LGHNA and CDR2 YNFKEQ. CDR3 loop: CASSQDPGQGTEAFF. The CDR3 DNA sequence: TGTGCCAGCAGCCAAGATCCGGGACAGGGAACTGAAGCTTTCTTT.

Here the CDR3 DNA reads TGTGCCAGCAGCTTATATGAGGGTTACACCATATATTTT. Its protein is CASSLYEGYTIYF. The chain carries TRBV13 and TRBJ1-3; unclear D gene. This CDR3 is built from 13 residues. V was clipped by 2 bases and J by 8 bases, with 10 bases between them. CDR1 is PRHDT, CDR2 FYEKMQ, per germline (reference sequence).

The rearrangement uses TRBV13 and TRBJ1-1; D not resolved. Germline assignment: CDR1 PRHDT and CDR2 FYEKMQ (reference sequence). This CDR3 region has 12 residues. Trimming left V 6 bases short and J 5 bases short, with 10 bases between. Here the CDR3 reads CASSRRWTEAFF. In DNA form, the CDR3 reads TGTGCCAGCAGTCGGAGATGGACTGAAGCTTTCTTT.

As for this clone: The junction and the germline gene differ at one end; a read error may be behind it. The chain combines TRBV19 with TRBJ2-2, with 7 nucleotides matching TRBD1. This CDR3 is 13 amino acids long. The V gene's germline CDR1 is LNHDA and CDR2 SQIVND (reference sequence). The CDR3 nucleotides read TGTGCTAGTAGTACGTGGACAGGCGGGGAGCTGTTTTTT. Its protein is CASSTWTGGELFF.

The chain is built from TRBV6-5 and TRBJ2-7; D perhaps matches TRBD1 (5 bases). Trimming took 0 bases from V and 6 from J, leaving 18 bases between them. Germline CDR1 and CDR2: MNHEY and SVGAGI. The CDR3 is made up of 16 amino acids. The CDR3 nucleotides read TGTGCCAGCAGTTACTCGATAGGGGTGAGGAGCACCGAGCAGTACTTC. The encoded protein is CASSYSIGVRSTEQYF.

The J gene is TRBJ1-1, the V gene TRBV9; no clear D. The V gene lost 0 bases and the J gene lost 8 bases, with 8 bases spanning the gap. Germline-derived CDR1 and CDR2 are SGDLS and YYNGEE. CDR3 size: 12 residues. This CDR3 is CASSVVSREAFF. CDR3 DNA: TGTGCCAGCAGCGTAGTAAGCAGGGAAGCTTTCTTT.

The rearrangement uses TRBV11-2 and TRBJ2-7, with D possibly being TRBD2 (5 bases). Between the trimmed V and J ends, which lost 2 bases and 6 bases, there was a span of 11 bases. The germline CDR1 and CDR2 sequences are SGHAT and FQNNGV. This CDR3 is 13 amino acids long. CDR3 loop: CASSLSLAVEQYF. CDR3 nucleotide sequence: TGTGCCAGCAGCTTATCCCTAGCAGTCGAGCAGTACTTC. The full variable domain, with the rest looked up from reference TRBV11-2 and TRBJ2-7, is EAGVAQSPRYKIIEKRQSVAFWCNPISGHATLYWYQQILGQGPKLLIQFQNNGVVDDSQLPKDRFSAERLKGVDSTLKIQPAKLEDSAVYLCASSLSLAVEQYFGPGTRLTVT.

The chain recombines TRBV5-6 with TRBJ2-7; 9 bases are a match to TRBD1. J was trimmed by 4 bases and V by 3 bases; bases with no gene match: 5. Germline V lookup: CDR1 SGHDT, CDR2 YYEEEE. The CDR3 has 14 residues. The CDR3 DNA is TGTGCCAGCAGCTCGGACAGGGGTCAGTACGAGCAGTACTTC. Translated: CASSSDRGQYEQYF.

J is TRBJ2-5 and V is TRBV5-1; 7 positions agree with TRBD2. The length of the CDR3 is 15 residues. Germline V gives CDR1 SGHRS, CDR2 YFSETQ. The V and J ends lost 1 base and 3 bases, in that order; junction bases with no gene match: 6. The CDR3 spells CASSLSATSKETQYF. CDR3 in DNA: TGCGCCAGCAGCTTGAGCGCGACTAGCAAAGAGACCCAGTACTTC. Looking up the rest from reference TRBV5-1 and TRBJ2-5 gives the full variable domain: KAGVTQTPRYLIKTRGQQVTLSCSPISGHRSVSWYQQTPGQGLQFLFEYFSETQRNKGNFPGRFSGRQFSNSRSEMNVSTLELGDSALYLCASSLSATSKETQYFGPGTRLLVL.

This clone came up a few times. The CDR3 is CASSLPLAGVDTGELFF. CDR3 DNA sequence: TGTGCCAGCAGCCTCCCACTAGCGGGAGTTGACACCGGGGAGCTGTTTTTT. J is TRBJ2-2 and V is TRBV7-9; 11 bases line up with TRBD2. Trimming cost V 5 bases and J 3 bases; bases outside gene matches: 8. Germline CDR1 and CDR2: SEHNR and FQNEAQ (reference sequence). The CDR3 has 17 residues.

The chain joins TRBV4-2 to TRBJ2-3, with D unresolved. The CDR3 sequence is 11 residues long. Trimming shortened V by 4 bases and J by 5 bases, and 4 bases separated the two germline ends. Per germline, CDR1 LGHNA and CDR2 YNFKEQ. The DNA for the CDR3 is TGTGCCAGCAGCCCGGGAGATACGCAGTATTTT. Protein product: CASSPGDTQYF.

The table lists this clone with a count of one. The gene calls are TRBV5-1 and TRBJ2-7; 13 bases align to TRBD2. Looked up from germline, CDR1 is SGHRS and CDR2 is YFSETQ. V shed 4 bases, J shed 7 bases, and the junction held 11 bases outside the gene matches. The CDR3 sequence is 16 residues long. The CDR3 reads CASSPGLAGPRGEQYF. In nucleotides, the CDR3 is TGCGCCAGCAGCCCGGGACTAGCGGGGCCTCGGGGTGAGCAGTACTTC.

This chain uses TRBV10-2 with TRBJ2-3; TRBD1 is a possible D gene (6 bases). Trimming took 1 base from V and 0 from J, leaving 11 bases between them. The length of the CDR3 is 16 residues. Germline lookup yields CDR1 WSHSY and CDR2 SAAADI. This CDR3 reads CASSELGGFSTDTQYF. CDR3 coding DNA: TGCGCCAGCAGTGAGTTAGGGGGTTTTAGCACAGATACGCAGTATTTT.

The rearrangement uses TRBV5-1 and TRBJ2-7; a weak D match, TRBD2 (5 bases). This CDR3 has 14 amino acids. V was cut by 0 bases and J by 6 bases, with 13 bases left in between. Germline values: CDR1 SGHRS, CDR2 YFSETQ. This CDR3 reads CASSLGGLGSEQYF. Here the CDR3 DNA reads TGCGCCAGCAGCTTGGGAGGGTTAGGAAGCGAGCAGTACTTC.

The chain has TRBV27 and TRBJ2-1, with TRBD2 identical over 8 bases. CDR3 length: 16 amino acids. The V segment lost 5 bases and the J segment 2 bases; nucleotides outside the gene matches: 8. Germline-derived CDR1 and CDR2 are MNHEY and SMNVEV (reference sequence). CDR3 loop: CASSPSGGGAYNEQFF. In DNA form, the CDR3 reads TGTGCCAGCAGTCCCTCCGGGGGGGGCGCCTACAATGAGCAGTTCTTC.

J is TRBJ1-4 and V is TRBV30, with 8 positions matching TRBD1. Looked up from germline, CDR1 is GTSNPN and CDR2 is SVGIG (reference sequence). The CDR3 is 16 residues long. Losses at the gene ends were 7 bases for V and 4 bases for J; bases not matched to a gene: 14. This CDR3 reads CAFREGTGLSNEKLFF. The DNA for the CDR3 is TGTGCCTTCCGAGAGGGGACAGGCCTTAGTAATGAAAAACTGTTTTTT.

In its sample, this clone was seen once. CDR3 sequence (DNA): TGTGCCAGCAGCTTCCGCGGGGGGGAATACGAGCAGTACTTC. The encoded protein is CASSFRGGEYEQYF. This chain joins TRBV5-6 and TRBJ2-7; 9 bases map to TRBD2. This CDR3 contains 14 residues. V gave up 2 bases and J gave up 4 bases; unmatched junction bases: 4. Per germline, CDR1 SGHDT and CDR2 YYEEEE.

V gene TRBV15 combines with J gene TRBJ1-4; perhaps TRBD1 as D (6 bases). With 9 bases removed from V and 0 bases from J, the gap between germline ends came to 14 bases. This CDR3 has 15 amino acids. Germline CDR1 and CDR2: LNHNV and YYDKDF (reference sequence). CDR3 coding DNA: TGTGCCACATACTCTCGGACAGCAACTAATGAAAAACTGTTTTTT. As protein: CATYSRTATNEKLFF. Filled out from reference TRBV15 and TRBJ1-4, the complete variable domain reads DAMVIQNPRYQVTQFGKPVTLSCSQTLNHNVMYWYQQKSSQAPKLLFHYYDKDFNNEADTPDNFQSRRPNTSFCFLDIRSPGLGDTAMYLCATYSRTATNEKLFFGSGTQLSVL.

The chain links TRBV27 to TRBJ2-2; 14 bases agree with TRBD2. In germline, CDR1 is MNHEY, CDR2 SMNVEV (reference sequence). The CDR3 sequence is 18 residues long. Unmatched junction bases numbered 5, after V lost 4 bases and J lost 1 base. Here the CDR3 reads CASSSQGLAGVNTGELFF. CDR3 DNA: TGTGCCAGCAGTTCCCAGGGACTAGCGGGGGTGAACACCGGGGAGCTGTTTTTT.

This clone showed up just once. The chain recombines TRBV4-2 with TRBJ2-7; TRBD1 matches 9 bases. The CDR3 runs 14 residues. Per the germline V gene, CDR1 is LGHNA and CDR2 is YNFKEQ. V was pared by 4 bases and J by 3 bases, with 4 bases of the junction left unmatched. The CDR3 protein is CASSPGTGIYEQYF. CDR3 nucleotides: TGTGCCAGCAGCCCCGGGACAGGGATCTACGAGCAGTACTTC.